The rows below give T cell receptor beta chains drawn from one sample of a study of blood T cells in healthy people across ages. TCRdb reanalysed the 5' RACE reads using MiXCR and keeps one entry per CDR3 protein. The sample holds some 1,000,000 distinct CDR3 sequences, roughly a quarter seen once. Another study also made use of these data, one on T cells of mothers and their children.

The sequenced material came from blood. The receptors come from a girl aged 2 to 10 in good health. Each CDR3 is given with its conserved first and last residue. A D gene is named only where the DNA matches it firmly. The listing skips clone size in some rows; elsewhere it reads once, few, many or a size class.

TRBV7-9	TRBJ1-4	NA	NA	CASSSDGTNEKLFF	TGTGCCAGCAGCTCCGACGGGACTAATGAAAAACTGTTTTTT
TRBV6-5	TRBJ2-3	few	NA	CASSLGIFTDTQYF	TGTGCCAGCAGTTTGGGGATTTTCACAGATACGCAGTATTTT
TRBV29-1	TRBJ2-1	few	NA	CSVDFPSSYNEQFF	TGCAGCGTTGACTTTCCGAGCTCCTACAATGAGCAGTTCTTC
TRBV12-3/TRBV12-4	TRBJ2-4	NA	NA	CASSNRGGESDIQYF	TGTGCCAGCAGTAACCGTGGAGGCGAGTCGGACATTCAGTACTTC
TRBV10-3	TRBJ2-1	NA	TRBD2	CAISASGDYNEQFF	TGTGCCATCAGTGCTAGCGGGGACTACAATGAGCAGTTCTTC
TRBV11-2	TRBJ2-2	NA	NA	CASSFSVAGYTGELFF	TGTGCCAGCAGCTTCAGCGTCGCAGGGTACACCGGGGAGCTGTTTTTT
TRBV11-2	TRBJ2-7	NA	TRBD2	CASSLYASGLASYEQYF	TGTGCCAGCAGCTTATACGCGTCGGGACTAGCATCCTACGAGCAGTACTTC
TRBV6-5	TRBJ2-5	few	TRBD2	CASSYSGRRETQYF	TGTGCCAGCAGTTACTCCGGGAGGCGGGAGACCCAGTACTTC
TRBV7-2	TRBJ1-1	NA	TRBD1	CASITGTGVTEAFF	TGTGCCAGCATTACCGGGACAGGGGTCACTGAAGCTTTCTTT
TRBV12-3/TRBV12-4	TRBJ1-4	NA	NA	CASSPSGGMREKLFF	TGTGCCAGCAGCCCTTCCGGGGGTATGAGAGAAAAACTGTTTTTT
TRBV6-5	TRBJ1-1	few	NA	CASSATVRSEAFF	TGTGCCAGCAGTGCGACAGTGCGCTCTGAAGCTTTCTTT
TRBV12-3/TRBV12-4	TRBJ2-3	NA	NA	CASSLGGTSTDTQYF	TGTGCCAGCAGCTTGGGGGGCACTAGCACAGATACGCAGTATTTT
TRBV6-5	TRBJ2-1	NA	TRBD2	CASSYGFSGTSYNEQFF	TGTGCCAGCAGTTACGGTTTTAGCGGGACTTCCTACAATGAGCAGTTCTTC
TRBV4-1	TRBJ2-3	few	NA	CASSQEKGDTQYF	TGCGCCAGCAGCCAAGAAAAAGGGGATACGCAGTATTTT
TRBV5-8	TRBJ2-5	NA	NA	CASSRRDWETQYF	TGTGCCAGCAGTCGCAGGGATTGGGAGACCCAGTACTTC
TRBV7-9	TRBJ1-1	NA	NA	CASRWGNTEAFF	TGTGCCAGCAGGTGGGGGAACACTGAAGCTTTCTTT
TRBV14	TRBJ2-7	NA	TRBD1	CASSHLRDRYEQYF	TGTGCCAGCAGCCATCTCCGGGACAGGTACGAGCAGTACTTC
TRBV19	TRBJ2-4	NA	TRBD1	CASSDHDRGDAKNIQYF	TGTGCCAGTAGTGATCATGACAGGGGGGACGCCAAAAACATTCAGTACTTC
TRBV20-1	TRBJ2-7	NA	NA	CSARDLDGLGEQYF	TGCAGTGCTAGAGATCTTGACGGGCTCGGGGAGCAGTACTTC
TRBV18	TRBJ2-7	NA	NA	CASSPMGSGPAESYEQYF	TGTGCCAGCTCACCAATGGGATCCGGACCGGCAGAGTCCTACGAGCAGTACTTC
TRBV20-1	TRBJ2-7	many	TRBD1	CSTSNDRGNYEQYF	TGCAGTACTTCCAATGACAGGGGGAACTACGAGCAGTACTTC
TRBV20-1	TRBJ2-1	few	NA	CSAISYDEQFF	TGCAGTGCTATATCCTACGATGAGCAGTTCTTC
TRBV29-1	TRBJ2-5	NA	TRBD1	CSVEEAGTGQETQYF	TGCAGCGTTGAAGAAGCAGGGACAGGGCAGGAGACCCAGTACTTC